This entry lists 24 T cell receptor beta chains sequenced from one sample in a study of cytomegalovirus exposure and HLA in healthy donors. The PCR used 60 Vbeta and 13 Jbeta primers. The repertoire was sequenced with immunoSEQ multiplex PCR; TCRdb's copy has only in-frame clones and lacks some. In the table there are roughly 93,000 clones, roughly 75% of which are singletons. The sample consisted of PBMCs. The source of these receptors is a man aged 25-40 years in good health and CMV-seronegative.

The chain has TRBV25-1 and TRBJ2-5; D is possibly TRBD1 (6 bases). The CDR3 is 14 residues long. Germline V lookup: CDR1 MGHDK, CDR2 SYGVNS. The V end was cut by 9 bases, the J end by 2 bases, with 16 bases between. CDR3 sequence reads: CASSPHRVQETQYF. In DNA form, the CDR3 reads TGTGCCAGTAGCCCCCACAGGGTTCAAGAGACCCAGTACTTC.

J is TRBJ1-5 and V is TRBV5-6; D remains unclear. The CDR3 extends over 12 amino acids. Trimming left V 4 bases short and J 3 bases short, with 5 bases between. Germline CDR1 is SGHDT and CDR2 is YYEEEE. CDR3 amino acids: CASSLLNQPQHF. The CDR3 nucleotides are TGTGCCAGCAGCCTACTCAATCAGCCCCAGCATTTT.

The chain recombines TRBV4-1 with TRBJ2-3, with 8 positions matching TRBD1. Trimming removed 2 bases from V and 6 bases from J; junction bases left unmatched: 7. The CDR3 runs 15 residues. The germline V gene encodes CDR1 MGHRA and CDR2 YSYEKL. The CDR3 protein is CASSQTGGPPDTQYF. CDR3 DNA: TGCGCCAGCAGCCAAACAGGGGGTCCCCCGGATACGCAGTATTTT.

The genes are TRBV11-1 and TRBJ1-1; D is possibly TRBD1 (6 bases). Trimming removed 3 bases at V and 8 bases at J, with 7 bases between. From germline, CDR1 is SGHAT and CDR2 FQDESV (reference sequence). There are 11 residues in the CDR3. The CDR3 nucleotides are TGTGCCAGCAGCTTGGGACAAGAAGCTTTCTTT. It is translated as CASSLGQEAFF.

This chain joins TRBV4-3 and TRBJ2-2, with TRBD2 identical over 14 bases. Looked up from germline, CDR1 is LGHNA and CDR2 is YSLEER. V dropped 4 bases and J dropped 6; count of bases not matched to a gene: 7. This CDR3 comprises 17 residues. The CDR3 loop reads CASSPDLGLAGAGELFF. The DNA for the CDR3 is TGCGCCAGCAGCCCCGACCTGGGACTAGCGGGGGCCGGGGAGCTGTTTTTT.

This clone was seen only a few times. A read error may account for a junction end that differs from germline. The V gene is TRBV2, the J gene TRBJ2-5; the D gene is possibly TRBD2 (6 bases). Germline CDR1 and CDR2: SNHLY and FYNNEI. The CDR3 contains 11 residues. The CDR3 here is CASSEARGCDF. As DNA, the CDR3 is TGTGCCAGCAGTGAAGCGCGGGGTTGCGACTTC.

This clone was seen just once. The V and J genes are TRBV18 and TRBJ2-7; 10 bases align to TRBD2. The V gene's germline CDR1 is KGHSH and CDR2 LQKENI. Germline trimming cut 5 bases from V and 1 base from J; bases unmatched to any gene: 5. The CDR3 consists of 15 residues. In DNA, the CDR3 is TGTGCCAGCTCATCGACTAGCGGGCCGTCCTACGAGCAGTACTTC. It specifies CASSSTSGPSYEQYF. The full variable domain, with the rest looked up from reference TRBV18 and TRBJ2-7, is NAGVMQNPRHLVRRRGQEARLRCSPMKGHSHVYWYRQLPEEGLKFMVYLQKENIIDESGMPKERFSAEFPKEGPSILRIQQVVRGDSAAYFCASSSTSGPSYEQYFGPGTRLTVT.

V gene TRBV30 combines with J gene TRBJ1-3, with D possibly being TRBD1 (6 bases). Per the germline V gene, CDR1 is GTSNPN and CDR2 is SVGIG (reference sequence). Trimming left V 0 bases short and J 5 bases short, with 17 bases between. This CDR3 has 16 amino acids. The CDR3 spells CAWSVYKGVSRNTIYF. For the CDR3, the DNA is TGTGCCTGGAGTGTATACAAGGGGGTTTCCCGAAACACCATATATTTT.

This clone appeared a single time. The CDR3 here is CASSLVAGRQETQYF. CDR3 nucleotides: TGTGCCAGCAGCTTAGTAGCGGGGCGACAAGAGACCCAGTACTTC. The V gene is TRBV7-2, the J gene TRBJ2-5; 8 bases match TRBD2. V was clipped by 1 base and J by 2 bases; unmatched bases: 3. CDR1 SGHTA and CDR2 FQGNSA come from the germline V gene. This CDR3 contains 15 residues. The complete variable domain, with remaining parts taken from reference TRBV7-2 and TRBJ2-5, reads GAGVSQSPSNKVTEKGKDVELRCDPISGHTALYWYRQSLGQGLEFLIYFQGNSAPDKSGLPSDRFSAERTGGSVSTLTIQRTQQEDSAVYLCASSLVAGRQETQYFGPGTRLLVL.

V gene TRBV6-5 combines with J gene TRBJ1-5; TRBD1 is a possible D gene (6 bases). V was trimmed by 6 bases and J by 4 bases, leaving 16 bases between them. The CDR3 is made up of 15 amino acids. Germline values: CDR1 MNHEY, CDR2 SVGAGI. CDR3 sequence (DNA): TGTGCCAGCAGCTACCTCGGGAGGGGGAATCAGCCCCAGCATTTT. Its translation is CASSYLGRGNQPQHF.

The genes are TRBV27 and TRBJ1-4; 7 bases line up with TRBD1. The CDR3 spans 14 residues. Germline CDR1 and CDR2: MNHEY and SMNVEV (reference sequence). V gave up 4 bases and J gave up 8 bases; unmatched junction bases: 7. This chain's CDR3 is CASSSGQIVEKLFF. In DNA, the CDR3 is TGTGCCAGCAGTTCGGGACAGATCGTAGAAAAACTGTTTTTT. Supplemented by reference TRBV27 and TRBJ1-4, the full variable domain reads EAQVTQNPRYLITVTGKKLTVTCSQNMNHEYMSWYRQDPGLGLRQIYYSMNVEVTDKGDVPEGYKVSRKEKRNFPLILESPSPNQTSLYFCASSSGQIVEKLFFGSGTQLSVL.

The chain employs TRBV5-1 and TRBJ1-1; the D gene is possibly TRBD1 (5 bases). Germline V lookup: CDR1 SGHRS, CDR2 YFSETQ. The V end lost 4 bases, the J end lost 4 bases, and 17 bases lay between the germline ends. The CDR3 consists of 15 residues. CDR3 amino acids: CASSDQGASATEAFF. CDR3 sequence (DNA): TGCGCCAGCAGCGATCAAGGGGCGTCAGCCACTGAAGCTTTCTTT.

This clone came up a few times. The chain carries TRBV25-1 and TRBJ1-4; unclear D gene. This CDR3 region has 14 residues. V shed 4 bases and J shed 8 bases, with 14 bases lying between them. The germline V gene has CDR1 MGHDK and CDR2 SYGVNS. The CDR3 DNA reads TGTGCCAGCAGTGCCCCGGGAGATCTAGAAAAACTGTTTTTT. This codes for CASSAPGDLEKLFF.

The rearrangement uses TRBV7-2 and TRBJ2-7; TRBD2 matches 13 bases. The trim removed 4 bases at V and 5 bases at J, leaving 8 bases unmatched. The germline CDR1 and CDR2 sequences are SGHTA and FQGNSA. The CDR3 loop spans 16 amino acids. As DNA, the CDR3 is TGTGCCAGCAGCTCTACTAGCGGGGGGGAAGTGAACGAGCAGTACTTC. Translating gives CASSSTSGGEVNEQYF. The whole variable domain, remainder taken from reference TRBV7-2 and TRBJ2-7, is GAGVSQSPSNKVTEKGKDVELRCDPISGHTALYWYRQSLGQGLEFLIYFQGNSAPDKSGLPSDRFSAERTGGSVSTLTIQRTQQEDSAVYLCASSSTSGGEVNEQYFGPGTRLTVT.

V and J are TRBV5-1 and TRBJ2-5; D perhaps matches TRBD1 (5 bases). The DNA end is a closer match to TRBJ2-7, so the J assignment may be wrong. In germline, CDR1 is SGHRS, CDR2 YFSETQ. This CDR3 is 15 amino acids long. The CDR3 protein is CASSLGLRASYEQYF. In nucleotides, the CDR3 is TGCGCCAGCAGCTTGGGCCTCAGGGCTTCCTACGAGCAGTACTTC.

The rearrangement uses TRBV20-1 and TRBJ1-2, with a tentative D call TRBD1 (6 bases). V gave up 4 bases and J gave up 11 bases, with 14 bases separating them. Germline loops: CDR1 DFQATT, CDR2 SNEGSKA (reference sequence). The CDR3 runs to 11 residues. This CDR3 reads CSAKNRVGYTF. The CDR3 region has the DNA TGCAGTGCTAAAAACAGGGTGGGGTACACCTTC.

The genes are TRBV7-2 and TRBJ1-6, with D unclear. The CDR3 consists of 15 residues. Per the germline V gene, CDR1 is SGHTA and CDR2 is FQGNSA. Trimming pared 1 base from V and 6 bases from J, leaving 10 bases between. The CDR3: CASSLVGISNSPLHF. The DNA of the CDR3 is TGTGCCAGCAGCTTAGTCGGGATTTCTAATTCACCCCTCCACTTT.

The CDR3 protein is CASRGDRYHYGYTF. CDR3 nucleotides: TGTGCCAGCAGGGGGGACAGGTACCACTATGGCTACACCTTC. V and J are TRBV6-1 and TRBJ1-2, with 8 positions matching TRBD1. The V segment lost 6 bases and the J segment 3 bases; nucleotides outside the gene matches: 6. In germline, CDR1 is MNHNS, CDR2 SASEGT. This CDR3 is 14 amino acids long.

This sequence joins TRBV29-1 and TRBJ2-6; weak D call: TRBD1 (6 bases). V was shortened by 3 bases and J by 4 bases, with 10 bases between the two germline ends. Germline CDR1 SQVTM, CDR2 ANQGSEA. The CDR3 has 14 residues. The CDR3 bases are TGCAGCGTTGAGCCAGGGGTCGGGGCCAACGTCCTGACTTTC. This codes for CSVEPGVGANVLTF.

This chain connects TRBV27 to TRBJ1-4, with D perhaps matching TRBD1 (5 bases). Germline CDR1 and CDR2: MNHEY and SMNVEV (reference sequence). The CDR3 sequence is 15 residues long. Trimming left V 6 bases short and J 5 bases short, with 16 bases between. The CDR3 DNA reads TGTGCCAGCAGGGGGCCCGGGGGAGGGAATGAAAAACTGTTTTTT. Amino acids: CASRGPGGGNEKLFF.

The chain uses TRBV10-3 and TRBJ1-2; 7 positions match TRBD1. Germline assignment: CDR1 ENHRY and CDR2 SYGVKD. With 5 bases clipped from V and 3 bases from J, the junction kept 3 bases outside the gene matches. The length of the CDR3 is 13 residues. Here the CDR3 DNA reads TGTGCCATCAGTACAACAGGGGACTATGGCTACACCTTC. Amino acid sequence: CAISTTGDYGYTF.

The gene calls are TRBV28 and TRBJ1-1, with no clear D. Trimming cost V 6 bases and J 4 bases, with 12 bases left between them. The CDR3 extends over 13 amino acids. Germline V gives CDR1 MDHEN, CDR2 SYDVKM. The CDR3 here is CASSQWRSTEAFF. The CDR3 nucleotides read TGTGCCAGCAGCCAGTGGAGGAGCACTGAAGCTTTCTTT. Based on the CDR3 plus reference TRBV28 and TRBJ1-1, the full variable domain is DVKVTQSSRYLVKRTGEKVFLECVQDMDHENMFWYRQDPGLGLRLIYFSYDVKMKEKGDIPEGYSVSREKKERFSLILESASTNQTSMYLCASSQWRSTEAFFGQGTRLTVV.

V gene TRBV5-4 combines with J gene TRBJ1-1; D perhaps matches TRBD1 (6 bases). Germline values: CDR1 SGHNT, CDR2 YYREEE (reference sequence). V was pared by 1 base and J by 11 bases, with 15 bases between. This CDR3 region has 13 residues. CDR3 residues: CASSLMTRGDAFF. As DNA, the CDR3 is TGTGCCAGCAGCTTGATGACCAGGGGAGACGCTTTCTTT.

The chain joins TRBV9 to TRBJ1-1, with D hard to call. The germline CDR1 and CDR2 sequences are SGDLS and YYNGEE. The length of the CDR3 is 14 residues. V was pared by 0 bases and J by 1 base, with 7 bases between. The CDR3 loop is CASSVVDKNTEAFF. CDR3 DNA sequence: TGTGCCAGCAGCGTAGTTGACAAGAACACTGAAGCTTTCTTT.